The clone carrying this TCR beta chain has just a few counts. Its antigen is unknown. These data come from a study of cytomegalovirus exposure and HLA in healthy donors. Whole-study context: Researchers previously reported finding roughly 120 million unique TCR beta sequences from 170 million or so T cells.

The CDR3 covers 14 residues. Germline CDR1 is KGHSH and CDR2 is LQKENI. The J segment lost 2 bases and the V segment lost 2 bases, leaving 2 bases of the junction unmatched. Study results and limitations: In terms of immune exposure information, only CMV serostatus was available. The study flagged approximately 180 TCR beta chains as cytomegalovirus-associated. Indistinguishable V segments, including TRBV6-2 and TRBV6-3, were excluded.

Use of 60 Vbeta and 13 Jbeta primers characterized the PCR. The protocol was immunoSEQ multiplex PCR, while the TCRdb copy is restricted to in-frame clones and leaves out a portion. In the table there are approximately 100,000 clones, roughly 80% of which are singletons. The clonotype was recovered from a man aged 40-55 years in good health and CMV-seronegative. Sequencing was done on a sample of PBMCs. This rearrangement joins TRBV18 to TRBJ2-7, with 8 bases fitting TRBD1. The DNA of the CDR3 is TGTGCCAGCTCACCAGGACAGGGAACCTACGAGCAGTACTTC. Translated, it gives CASSPGQGTYEQYF.